Sequencing of this TCR beta chain was carried out in a study of CD8 T cells in ankylosing spondylitis (dated by TCRdb to 2016 to 2017). Some background on the complete study: The study profiled T cell receptor beta repertoires in healthy donors and ankylosing spondylitis patients to find disease-linked TCR variants. Samples of peripheral blood were taken, and for ankylosing spondylitis patients, synovial fluid was collected as well. In total, the full study cohort was made up of about 99 healthy donors and about two dozen ankylosing spondylitis patients.

For each ankylosing spondylitis patient, the synovial fluid sample was matched to a blood sample from that same patient. The reads were generated on an Illumina HiSeq 2500. Quantitative 5'-RACE with molecular barcodes was the method used to prepare the TCR beta libraries. Per the original workflow: Disease-linked TCR variants were identified with a new computational method built on a probabilistic model of VDJ rearrangement. The raw public data were reprocessed by TCRdb itself: fastp quality trimming at Q25, MiXCR clonotype calling, in-frame beta chains only. Here each entry gathers all rows of one CDR3 protein and keeps the most common genes and DNA. The authors' filters were not applied to this entry. The sample profile shows roughly 140,000 distinct CDR3 sequences; around 43% of them were found once. Clones ranked in the top ten supply roughly 15% of the sample. What the work shows at the level of the full study, not this receptor alone: A CD8+ phenotype was shown by the disease-linked clones, which were found at relatively low frequencies in peripheral blood. A TCR beta motif of about 8 highly homologous amino acid variants appeared characteristic of blood from ankylosing spondylitis patients. Significant enrichment of the disease-linked clones was reported in matched synovial fluid samples from ankylosing spondylitis patients. Some motif variants were previously reported in synovial fluid and blood of reactive arthritis patients, suggesting common disease-initiation mechanisms.

This clonotype was observed a few times. Its cognate antigen has yet to be identified. Within one base of it there is no much larger clone, and no base qualities were kept. Input material: synovial fluid, either unsorted or a sorted T cell fraction (not recorded which). This receptor was taken from a male donor with ankylosing spondylitis.

The CDR3 region: CASSKPGGVSGNTIYF. The DNA reads as follows: TGTGCCAGCAGTAAACCCGGGGGGGTCTCTGGAAACACCATATATTTT. The sequence is built from TRBV12-3 or TRBV12-4 and TRBJ1-3; the D region possibly corresponds to TRBD1 (5 bases align). Cut back by 5 bases and 0 bases, the V and J ends lie 14 bases apart. From the cysteine through the phenylalanine, the CDR3 covers 16 amino acids. Only the CDR3 DNA is retained, 48 bases long and in frame from the first base.